A single sample is the source of the 12 T cell receptor beta chains below, sequenced in a study of Ad26.COV2.S vaccination and SARS-CoV-2 variants. Treatment noted: some 19 received Ad26.COV2.S at low or high dose, single or two shots; roughly five received placebo; per-sample allocation not given. Specimen acquisition occurred on day 63 following the initial vaccine or placebo injection. Produced via immunoSEQ multiplex PCR; TCRdb's table is partial and in-frame only. Of some 390,000 clones listed, 88% are singletons. The sample consisted of peripheral blood, taken in a trial of Ad26.COV2.S vaccine versus placebo. The receptors were gathered from a person aged 18-60 years who received the Ad26.COV2.S COVID-19 vaccine or a placebo.

This clone was recorded only once. The CDR3 DNA is TGTGCCAGCAGCTTTGGGACGGGACCCTACGAGCAGTACTTC. Encoded protein: CASSFGTGPYEQYF. This sequence joins TRBV5-6 and TRBJ2-7; D tentatively fits TRBD1 or TRBD2 (5 bases each). Germline CDR1 SGHDT, CDR2 YYEEEE. This CDR3 spans 14 amino acids. Between the trimmed V and J ends, which lost 2 bases and 2 bases, there was a span of 11 bases.

The gene calls are TRBV27 and TRBJ1-4; 9 positions match TRBD1. The V gene's germline CDR1 is MNHEY and CDR2 SMNVEV (reference sequence). The CDR3 runs to 14 residues. The junction had 7 bases not matched to a gene; V was cut back by 6 bases and J by 8 bases. This CDR3 reads CASSQAGQGEKLFF. The CDR3 nucleotides are TGTGCCAGCAGCCAAGCGGGACAGGGCGAAAAACTGTTTTTT.

To note about this clone: The sample carries other DNA sequences with the same CDR3. The rearrangement uses TRBV2 and TRBJ2-3; TRBD2 aligns across 8 bases. V trimming: 3 bases; J trimming: 0 bases; junction bases outside the gene matches: 2. Germline-derived CDR1 and CDR2 are SNHLY and FYNNEI. CDR3 size: 15 residues. CDR3 region: CASSEERGSTDTQYF. As DNA, the CDR3 is TGTGCCAGCAGTGAGGAGCGGGGGAGCACAGATACGCAGTATTTT. The whole variable domain, remainder taken from reference TRBV2 and TRBJ2-3, is EPEVTQTPSHQVTQMGQEVILRCVPISNHLYFYWYRQILGQKVEFLVSFYNNEISEKSEIFDDQFSVERPDGSNFTLKIRSTKLEDSAMYFCASSEERGSTDTQYFGPGTRLTVL.

This clone has a single count. The chain has TRBV3-1 (or the pseudogene TRBV3-2) and TRBJ2-5; D is uncertain. Germline V gene data show CDR1 as LGHDT and CDR2 as YNNKEL (reference sequence). This CDR3 has 15 amino acids. The V gene lost 0 bases and the J gene lost 1 base, with 9 bases spanning the gap. The CDR3 is CASSQDQEFQETQYF. CDR3 in DNA: TGTGCCAGCAGCCAAGATCAGGAATTCCAAGAGACCCAGTACTTC.

The gene calls are TRBV7-9 and TRBJ2-7, with D possibly TRBD1 on 6 matching bases. Per the germline V gene, CDR1 is SEHNR and CDR2 is FQNEAQ (reference sequence). V was clipped by 5 bases and J by 2 bases, with 19 bases between them. This CDR3 is built from 16 residues. The CDR3 protein is CASSHHRDNPTYEQYF. DNA of the CDR3: TGTGCCAGCAGCCATCACCGGGACAATCCCACCTACGAGCAGTACTTC.

The J gene is TRBJ1-1, the V gene TRBV2; perhaps TRBD1 as D (5 bases). The CDR3 consists of 13 residues. Deletions cut 7 bases from V and 11 bases from J, with 20 bases between. Germline values: CDR1 SNHLY, CDR2 FYNNEI. CDR3 sequence reads: CASTLDSMTFAFF. CDR3 DNA sequence: TGTGCCAGCACATTAGACAGCATGACTTTTGCTTTCTTT.

The chain is built from TRBV18 and TRBJ2-7; TRBD1 might be the D (5 bases). Per germline, CDR1 KGHSH and CDR2 LQKENI. V was pared by 2 bases and J by 3 bases, with 8 bases between. This CDR3 has 13 residues. The CDR3 region has the DNA TGTGCCAGCTCACCAGACAGATTCTACGAGCAGTACTTC. It yields the protein CASSPDRFYEQYF.

The rearrangement joins TRBV27 to TRBJ1-2; D not certain. Deletions cut 5 bases from V and 5 bases from J, with 15 bases between. There are 14 residues in the CDR3. Germline-derived CDR1 and CDR2 are MNHEY and SMNVEV (reference sequence). CDR3 coding DNA: TGTGCCAGCAGTATCAAGGGAATAGAGTATGGCTACACCTTC. It yields the protein CASSIKGIEYGYTF.

The gene calls are TRBV2 and TRBJ2-3, with 8 bases aligning to TRBD1. The CDR3 spans 16 residues. Per germline, CDR1 SNHLY and CDR2 FYNNEI. Trimming took 5 bases from V and 4 from J; bases not matched to a gene: 11. The CDR3 DNA reads as TGTGCCAGCAGTCGGGCCGGGACAGGAGGTTCAGATACGCAGTATTTT. Amino acid sequence: CASSRAGTGGSDTQYF.

The V and J genes are TRBV10-1 and TRBJ2-7; D is unclear. CDR1 is WNHNN, CDR2 SYGVQD, per germline (reference sequence). Trimming stripped 0 bases from V and 1 base from J, with 4 bases between. The CDR3 has 13 amino acids. Here the CDR3 reads CASSESHSYEQYF. DNA for the CDR3: TGCGCCAGCAGTGAGTCGCATTCCTACGAGCAGTACTTC.

As regards this clone: With a much larger clone just one base away, this may be a read error. Other nucleotide sequences from this sample produce the same CDR3. This sequence joins TRBV24-1 and TRBJ2-7; no definite D call. Trimming removed 3 bases at V and 4 bases at J, with 3 bases between. Germline CDR1 KGHDR, CDR2 SFDVKD. This CDR3 spans 11 amino acids. This CDR3 is CATSDGYEQYF. The CDR3 DNA is TGTGCCACCAGTGATGGTTACGAGCAGTACTTC.

Comments on this clone: The sample holds other DNA sequences that translate to the same CDR3. The chain employs TRBV11-2 and TRBJ1-1; D unclear. This CDR3 contains 13 residues. Germline V gene sequence: CDR1 SGHAT, CDR2 FQNNGV. Trimming left V 5 bases short and J 2 bases short, with 9 bases between. CDR3 DNA sequence: TGTGCCAGCAGCCCCCCAGGTAACACTGAAGCTTTCTTT. Encoded protein: CASSPPGNTEAFF.